The 13 T cell receptor beta chains given below trace back to one sample, sequenced in a study of blood T cell repertoires in COVID-19. Sequenced by immunoSEQ multiplex PCR; TCRdb stores in-frame clones only, minus some. The sample comprises approximately 350,000 clones, roughly 84% of which are singletons, and 2.5% to 3% rests with the top ten. Input material: PBMCs or T cells enriched from blood (not recorded which). Source of these receptors: a woman aged 25 to 39 who had recovered from COVID-19.

V usage is TRBV12-3 or TRBV12-4 and J usage is TRBJ1-4; no clear D. The CDR3 has 12 residues. The V end was cut by 6 bases, the J end by 6 bases, with 8 bases between. The CDR3 protein is CASSPSHEKLFF. In DNA, the CDR3 is TGTGCCAGCAGCCCCTCCCATGAAAAACTGTTTTTT.

This chain uses TRBV6-5 with TRBJ2-7, with TRBD2 matching 7 bases. The CDR3 runs to 14 residues. The junction had 7 bases not matched to a gene; V was cut back by 8 bases and J by 0 bases. From germline, CDR1 is MNHEY and CDR2 SVGAGI. CDR3 nucleotide sequence: TGTGCCAGCGAACTAGCGAGGAGCTCCTACGAGCAGTACTTC. Its protein product is CASELARSSYEQYF.

This clone was found a few times. This chain joins TRBV13 and TRBJ1-1; D gene uncertain. CDR3 size: 11 residues. Germline lookup yields CDR1 PRHDT and CDR2 FYEKMQ (reference sequence). V gave up 5 bases and J gave up 7 bases, with 8 bases separating them. CDR3 residues: CASSAGLEAFF. CDR3 coding DNA: TGTGCCAGCAGCGCGGGCCTTGAAGCTTTCTTT.

The gene calls are TRBV6-5 and TRBJ2-2, with 8 bases fitting TRBD1. CDR1 is MNHEY and CDR2 is SVGAGI in the germline V gene. Trimming removed 4 bases from V and 5 bases from J; junction bases left unmatched: 9. The CDR3 runs to 16 residues. The CDR3 sequence: CASSSPQGARTGELFF. The CDR3, as DNA: TGTGCCAGCAGTTCCCCTCAGGGGGCGAGAACCGGGGAGCTGTTTTTT.

Points on this clone: The same CDR3 arises from other DNA sequences in this sample as well. The chain uses TRBV5-1 and TRBJ1-5; 7 bases are a match to TRBD1. CDR3 size: 15 residues. The V segment lost 4 bases and the J segment 4 bases; nucleotides outside the gene matches: 8. CDR1 and CDR2 (germline): SGHRS, YFSETQ. The CDR3 DNA follows: TGCGCCAGCAGCCCAGGTCCAGGGGGAAATCAGCCCCAGCATTTT. Translation gives CASSPGPGGNQPQHF.

This clone was recorded a few times. The rearrangement uses TRBV28 and TRBJ1-6; D remains unclear. Germline lookup yields CDR1 MDHEN and CDR2 SYDVKM. With 2 bases removed from V and 8 bases from J, the gap between germline ends came to 16 bases. CDR3 size: 16 residues. In DNA form, the CDR3 reads TGTGCCAGCAGTTTACAGGATGTGGCTGCCCATTCACCCCTCCACTTT. This sequence encodes CASSLQDVAAHSPLHF.

This chain links TRBV5-1 with TRBJ2-2, with 12 bases aligning to TRBD1. CDR1 SGHRS and CDR2 YFSETQ come from the germline V gene. V shed 2 bases and J 4 bases; nucleotides not matched to a gene: 6. The CDR3 is made up of 17 amino acids. In DNA, the CDR3 is TGCGCCAGCAGCTTAAACCGGGACAGGGGGCTCACCGGGGAGCTGTTTTTT. It yields the protein CASSLNRDRGLTGELFF.

The rearrangement links TRBV28 to TRBJ2-7, with 8 bases fitting TRBD1. The germline V gene has CDR1 MDHEN and CDR2 SYDVKM. This CDR3 has 15 amino acids. The J segment lost 0 bases and the V segment lost 5 bases, leaving 6 bases of the junction unmatched. The CDR3, as DNA: TGTGCCAGCAGTAAATGGACAGGGAGCTCCTACGAGCAGTACTTC. As protein: CASSKWTGSSYEQYF.

The chain couples TRBV18 to TRBJ1-4; 10 nucleotides agree with TRBD1. The CDR3 contains 15 residues. V was pared by 6 bases and J by 8 bases, with 9 bases of the junction left unmatched. Germline V gene lookup returns CDR1 KGHSH and CDR2 LQKENI. In nucleotides, the CDR3 is TGTGCCAGCTCCCCGGGGACAGGGGATATGGAAAAACTGTTTTTT. Encoded protein: CASSPGTGDMEKLFF.

The V and J genes are TRBV5-4 and TRBJ2-3, with 9 nucleotides matching TRBD2. The CDR3 has 14 amino acids. Germline CDR1 and CDR2: SGHNT and YYREEE (reference sequence). V shed 4 bases, J shed 6 bases, and the junction held 6 bases outside the gene matches. CDR3 loop: CASSGRGGMDTQYF. The CDR3 DNA sequence: TGTGCCAGCAGCGGGCGGGGGGGCATGGATACGCAGTATTTT.

The chain joins TRBV27 to TRBJ1-6; 7 nucleotides match TRBD1. The germline gives CDR1 MNHEY, CDR2 SMNVEV (reference sequence). The CDR3 length is 14 residues. V shed 3 bases, J shed 11 bases, and the junction held 7 bases outside the gene matches. This CDR3 reads CASSFYRGTTPLHF. CDR3 DNA: TGTGCCAGCAGTTTCTACAGGGGTACGACACCCCTCCACTTT.

This chain joins TRBV7-9 and TRBJ1-2; a weak D match, TRBD1 (6 bases). Trimming pared 6 bases from V and 1 base from J, leaving 12 bases between. This CDR3 region has 14 residues. The germline V gene has CDR1 SEHNR and CDR2 FQNEAQ (reference sequence). The CDR3: CASSSRQDNYGYTF. The CDR3 nucleotides read TGTGCCAGCAGTTCCCGACAGGATAACTATGGCTACACCTTC.

J is TRBJ2-1 and V is TRBV9, with TRBD2 matching 10 bases. The germline CDR1 and CDR2 sequences are SGDLS and YYNGEE. V was clipped by 4 bases and J by 6 bases; unmatched bases: 7. CDR3 size: 15 residues. Here the CDR3 DNA reads TGTGCCAGCAGCCCTGGGACTAGCGCAGGCAATGAGCAGTTCTTC. This encodes CASSPGTSAGNEQFF. Using reference TRBV9 and TRBJ2-1 for the parts outside the CDR3, the full variable domain is DSGVTQTPKHLITATGQRVTLRCSPRSGDLSVYWYQQSLDQGLQFLIQYYNGEERAKGNILERFSAQQFPDLHSELNLSSLELGDSALYFCASSPGTSAGNEQFFGPGTRLTVL.